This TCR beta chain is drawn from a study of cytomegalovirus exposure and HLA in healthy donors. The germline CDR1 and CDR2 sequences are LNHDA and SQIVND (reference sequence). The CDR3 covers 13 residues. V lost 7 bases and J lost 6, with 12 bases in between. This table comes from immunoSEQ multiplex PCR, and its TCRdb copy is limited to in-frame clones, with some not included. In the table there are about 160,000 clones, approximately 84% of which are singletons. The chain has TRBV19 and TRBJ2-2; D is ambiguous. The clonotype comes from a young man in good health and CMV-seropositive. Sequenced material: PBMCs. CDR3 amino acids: CASTAEGAGELFF. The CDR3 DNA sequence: TGTGCCAGTACCGCGGAAGGTGCCGGGGAGCTGTTTTTT.